These 30 T cell receptor beta chains originate from one sample sequenced in a study of tumor and adjacent non-tumor tissue in lung cancer. A modified ARM-PCR protocol with three rounds of nested PCR amplified TCRbeta. TCRdb reprocessed the multiplex PCR reads with MiXCR, giving one entry per CDR3 protein. The data hold 90,000 to 100,000 distinct CDR3 sequences, with 80% observed a single time. RNA was extracted from bulk tissue without any cell sorting. This non-tumor lung sample came from over 3 cm beyond the tumor edge. The specimen sequenced was distant non-tumor lung tissue. These receptors all stem from a man aged 55 to 69 with small cell lung cancer.

A note on this clonotype: Mismatch with germline at one junction end may stem from a read error. The CDR3 sequence: CGATPGTGPTYEHYF. The CDR3 nucleotides read TGCGGCGCTACTCCCGGGACGGGGCCTACCTACGAGCATTACTTC. The genes are TRBV29-1 and TRBJ2-7; D assignment may be TRBD1 or TRBD2 (5 bases each). Germline CDR1 reads SQVTM; CDR2 reads ANQGSEA. The CDR3 is made up of 15 amino acids.

This clonotype was picked up one time. The chain recombines TRBV11-1 with TRBJ2-7; D is perhaps TRBD2 (6 bases). Trimming left V 5 bases short and J 0 bases short, with 11 bases between. CDR1 SGHAT and CDR2 FQDESV come from the germline V gene (reference sequence). The CDR3 has 14 amino acids. CDR3 in DNA: TGTGCCAGCAGCCCCGGGACTCTCTCCTACGAGCAGTACTTC. It codes for CASSPGTLSYEQYF.

V gene TRBV4-2 combines with J gene TRBJ2-1; 11 bases line up with TRBD2. The V segment lost 9 bases and the J segment 7 bases; nucleotides outside the gene matches: 14. Germline lookup yields CDR1 LGHNA and CDR2 YNFKEQ. The CDR3 loop spans 16 amino acids. CDR3 sequence (DNA): TGTGCCAGTAGTCAAGGACTAGCGGGCACCGAGAATGAGCAGTTCTTC. Amino acid sequence: CASSQGLAGTENEQFF.

This clonotype was seen a handful of times. A junction end diverges from the germline sequence, so it may reflect a read error. The chain carries TRBV5-5 and TRBJ2-7; TRBD2 agrees at 15 bases. Per germline, CDR1 SGHKS and CDR2 YYEKEE (reference sequence). This CDR3 has 15 amino acids. Here the CDR3 reads CACSYGTSGRSEQYF. The CDR3 nucleotides are TGTGCCTGCAGCTACGGGACTAGCGGGAGGAGTGAGCAGTACTTC. The full variable domain, in which reference TRBV5-5 and TRBJ2-7 provide the parts outside the CDR3, is DAGVTQSPTHLIKTRGQQVTLRCSPISGHKSVSWYQQVLGQGPQFIFQYYEKEERGRGNFPDRFSARQFPNYSSELNVNALLLGDSALYLCACSYGTSGRSEQYFGPGTRLTVT.

On this clonotype itself: Here the CDR3 omits its conserved ending phenylalanine or tryptophan, so a read error is the likely source. The chain joins TRBV6-5 to TRBJ2-1; 11 nucleotides match TRBD2. Germline CDR1 reads MNHEY; CDR2 reads SVGAGI. This CDR3 comprises 17 residues. The CDR3 DNA sequence: TGTGCCAGCAGTTACTCGATCTGGGGACTAGCGGACAATGATCAGTTCTAT. This encodes CASSYSIWGLADNDQFY.

Remarks on this clonotype: This CDR3 is missing its conserved last phenylalanine or tryptophan, likely due to a read error. No DNA is shown, since the ends of the CDR3 on it are uncertain; the CDR3 is the one TCRdb lists. The rearrangement uses TRBV11-2 and TRBJ2-1. The CDR3 is 14 amino acids in total, end residues counted. Germline assignment: CDR1 SGHAT and CDR2 FQNNGV. CDR3 sequence reads: CASSRADPYNKEFY.

This chain connects TRBV28 to TRBJ2-7, with D maybe TRBD1 (7 bases). This CDR3 region has 14 residues. Deletions cut 7 bases from V and 4 bases from J, with 17 bases between. Germline CDR1 MDHEN, CDR2 SYDVKM. The chain's CDR3 is CASNAGGGRYEQYF. For the CDR3, the DNA is TGTGCCAGCAATGCTGGAGGGGGCAGGTACGAGCAGTACTTC.

This clonotype was seen ten or more times. This chain joins TRBV6-6 and TRBJ2-1; D gene ambiguous. This CDR3 contains 13 residues. Looked up from germline, CDR1 is MNHNY and CDR2 is SVGAGI (reference sequence). V was cut by 2 bases and J by 8 bases, with 10 bases left in between. As DNA, the CDR3 is TGTGCCAGCAGTTACCCCGAGGATGATGAGCAGTTCTTC. The encoded protein is CASSYPEDDEQFF.

In regard to this clonotype: A read error may account for a junction end that differs from germline. The V call is TRBV4-2, the J call TRBJ2-1; D is perhaps TRBD1 (6 bases). CDR3 length equals 15 residues. Germline V gives CDR1 LGHNA, CDR2 YNFKEQ. CDR3 DNA sequence: TGTGCTAGCAGCCTTCCGCAAAATCGAGGGGGTGAGCAGTTCTTC. Amino acids: CASSLPQNRGGEQFF.

Turning to this clonotype: One end of the junction fails to match germline, which may point to a read error. The chain couples TRBV6-5 to TRBJ1-5, with no clear D. Per germline, CDR1 MNHEY and CDR2 SVGAGI. The CDR3 runs to 15 residues. The CDR3 DNA sequence: TGTGCCAGCAGTTACTCGCAGTATAGCAATCGGCCCCAGCATTTT. This gives the protein CASSYSQYSNRPQHF.

The chain joins TRBV5-6 to TRBJ2-6; possible D gene TRBD1, 5 bases. Germline V gene data show CDR1 as SGHDT and CDR2 as YYEEEE. The CDR3 is 15 residues long. V lost 6 bases, J lost 0 bases, and 10 bases lay in between. DNA for the CDR3: TGTGCCAGCAACTCGGACACCTCTGGGGCCAACGTCCTGACTTTC. Amino acids: CASNSDTSGANVLTF.

A note on this clonotype: The CDR3 ends on some other residue instead of the conserved phenylalanine or tryptophan, so this is likely a read error. The chain links TRBV11-2 to TRBJ2-1; possible D gene TRBD1, 5 bases. V shed 8 bases and J shed 8 bases, with 19 bases lying between them. Germline values: CDR1 SGHAT, CDR2 FQNNGV. This CDR3 is built from 14 residues. The CDR3, as DNA: TGTGCCAGCCAGAATCGGCAGGGCGAATATGAGCAGTTCTTG. Residues: CASQNRQGEYEQFL.

J is TRBJ2-7 and V is TRBV6-6; D is unclear. The CDR3 is 14 amino acids. Germline-derived CDR1 and CDR2 are MNHNY and SVGAGI (reference sequence). The CDR3 DNA is TGTGCCAGCAGTTACAAGAAGCGCTTCTACGAGCAGTACGTT. This sequence encodes CASSYKKRFYEQYV.

CDR3 amino acids: CASSFSGTDTELFF. CDR3 bases: TGTGCCAGCAGTTTCTCTGGGACAGACACCGAGCTGTTTTTT. This sequence joins TRBV12-3 or TRBV12-4 and TRBJ2-2; 7 nucleotides agree with TRBD1. CDR3 length: 14 amino acids. The junction had 9 bases not matched to a gene; V was cut back by 3 bases and J by 11 bases.

V gene TRBV29-1 combines with J gene TRBJ2-2, with 9 bases fitting TRBD2. V was pared by 6 bases and J by 6 bases, with 11 bases of the junction left unmatched. The CDR3 has 15 amino acids. Germline-derived CDR1 and CDR2 are SQVTM and ANQGSEA. CDR3 loop: CSVELWTSEAGELFF. The CDR3 DNA reads as TGCAGCGTCGAACTATGGACTAGCGAGGCCGGGGAGCTGTTTTTT.

As to this clonotype: The missing conserved phenylalanine or tryptophan at the end of this CDR3 makes a read error likely. The V and J genes are TRBV11-2 and TRBJ2-2; maybe TRBD2 (6 bases). Germline CDR1 and CDR2: SGHAT and FQNNGV. V shed 5 bases and J shed 5 bases, with 12 bases lying between them. The CDR3 is 14 residues long. CDR3 nucleotides: TGTGCCAGCAGCATAGCGCGGGAAACCGGGGAGCTGTTTATT. Translation gives CASSIARETGELFI.

As DNA, the CDR3 is TGTGCCAGCAGCTTAGATTTTCTCAGTGTAGCACAGTATTTT. Protein: CASSLDFLSVAQYF. The rearrangement uses TRBV11-2 and TRBJ2-3; no clear D. Germline loops: CDR1 SGHAT, CDR2 FQNNGV. Trimming removed 0 bases at V and 12 bases at J, with 16 bases between. The CDR3 is 14 residues long.

On this clonotype itself: Relative to the germline gene, one junction end is altered; a read error may explain this. The chain joins TRBV5-6 to TRBJ1-1; 7 positions agree with TRBD1. This CDR3 spans 14 amino acids. Germline CDR1 is SGHDT and CDR2 is YYEEEE. CDR3 nucleotide sequence: TGTGCCAGCAGCATGGCCCCAACCGGGACAGAAGCTCTCTTT. The encoded protein is CASSMAPTGTEALF.

With regard to this clonotype: A much larger clone sits a single nucleotide away, making a read error possible. The rearrangement uses TRBV6-4 and TRBJ2-1, with D possibly being TRBD2 (6 bases). The CDR3 spans 13 residues. Germline CDR1 is MRHNA and CDR2 is SNTAGT. V was shortened by 7 bases and J by 8 bases, with 15 bases between the two germline ends. The CDR3, as DNA: TGTGCCAGCAATGAGTCTAGCGTCCATGAGCAGTTCTTC. The encoded protein is CASNESSVHEQFF.

The rearrangement uses TRBV11-2 and TRBJ2-1, with D hard to call. Germline lookup yields CDR1 SGHAT and CDR2 FQNNGV. This CDR3 has 14 residues. The CDR3 loop reads CVNSLEVGLVEQFF. CDR3 sequence (DNA): TGTGTCAACAGCTTAGAGGTAGGGTTGGTTGAGCAGTTCTTC.

J is TRBJ1-2 and V is TRBV4-1; D is perhaps TRBD1 (6 bases). The V end lost 2 bases, the J end lost 4 bases, and 11 bases lay between the germline ends. Germline V gene sequence: CDR1 MGHRA, CDR2 YSYEKL. The CDR3 has 14 residues. The CDR3 DNA is TGCGCCAGCAGCCAACAGGACAGTGTCTATGGCTACACCTTC. Its protein is CASSQQDSVYGYTF.

About this clonotype itself: A read error may account for a junction end that differs from germline. The rearrangement uses TRBV4-1 and TRBJ1-1, with D maybe TRBD1 (5 bases). The CDR3 extends over 15 amino acids. Germline V gene lookup returns CDR1 MGHRA and CDR2 YSYEKL. The CDR3 loop reads CASSQVSGCGTEAFF. Here the CDR3 DNA reads TGCGCCAGCAGTCAAGTTTCAGGGTGTGGCACTGAAGCTTTCTTT.

The chain combines TRBV12-3 or TRBV12-4 with TRBJ2-6; no firm D call. The CDR3 loop spans 19 amino acids. V lost 6 bases to trimming and J lost 4 bases, with 25 bases between them. The CDR3 protein is CASSWSRSPSLIGANVLTF. DNA of the CDR3: TGTGCCAGCAGCTGGTCCCGGAGTCCGAGTCTGATAGGGGCCAACGTCCTGACTTTC.

Details on this clonotype: One end of the junction fails to match germline, which may point to a read error. The genes are TRBV20-1 and TRBJ2-1, with D unclear. This CDR3 is 13 amino acids long. CDR1 and CDR2 from the germline V gene are DFQATT and SNEGSKA (reference sequence). The CDR3 region is CTARDPKENEQIF. The DNA of the CDR3 is TGCACTGCTAGAGACCCTAAGGAGAATGAGCAGATCTTC.

Comment on this clonotype: One end of the junction fails to match germline, which may point to a read error. This sequence joins TRBV6-5 and TRBJ1-2, with 8 bases identical to TRBD1. Germline V gene sequence: CDR1 MNHEY, CDR2 SVGAGI. CDR3 length: 15 residues. The CDR3 DNA reads as TGTGTCAGCCGGACAGGGACCCTAGATAACTATGGCTACACCTTC. It is translated as CVSRTGTLDNYGYTF.

In its sample, this clonotype was seen many times. The V gene is TRBV20-1, the J gene TRBJ2-7; D is possibly TRBD1 (6 bases). This CDR3 is 12 amino acids long. CDR1 and CDR2 from the germline V gene are DFQATT and SNEGSKA (reference sequence). V was pared by 4 bases and J by 3 bases, with 10 bases between. The CDR3 spells CSAITTGYEQYF. In nucleotides, the CDR3 is TGCAGTGCTATCACGACAGGCTACGAGCAGTACTTC.

About this clonotype itself: A much larger clone lies one base from this, so it may be a read error. A read error is likely, as this CDR3 ends without the conserved phenylalanine or tryptophan. V usage is TRBV5-6 and J usage is TRBJ2-3; no definite D call. The germline gives CDR1 SGHDT, CDR2 YYEEEE. Between the trimmed V and J ends, which lost 1 base and 6 bases, there was a span of 15 bases. This CDR3 is 15 amino acids long. The CDR3 region is CASSLYTGLSDTQYL. The CDR3 DNA sequence: TGTGCCAGCAGCTTGTATACCGGGCTTTCGGATACGCAGTATTTG.

As concerns this clonotype: At one of its ends the junction is not consistent with the germline gene, which may arise from a read error. The CDR3 protein is CASSLGTGQGVAKSIQYF. CDR3 in DNA: TGTGCCAGCAGCTTGGGGACTGGACAGGGGGTAGCCAAAAGCATTCAGTACTTC. V is TRBV11-2 and J is TRBJ2-4; 10 bases align to TRBD1. The CDR3 has 18 residues. Germline CDR1 and CDR2: SGHAT and FQNNGV.

The chain carries TRBV6-5 and TRBJ2-2; no clear D. Germline CDR1 MNHEY, CDR2 SVGAGI. The ends were cut back, 6 bases at V and 10 bases at J, with 15 bases in the middle. The CDR3 sequence is 13 residues long. The CDR3 bases are TGTGCCAGCAGCTTCGTGGAAGGCGAGGAGCTGTTTTTT. Its protein is CASSFVEGEELFF.

Notes on this clonotype: Compared with germline, one end of the junction differs, possibly owing to a read error. This rearrangement joins TRBV6-1 to TRBJ2-1; a weak D match, TRBD2 (5 bases). This CDR3 is 16 amino acids long. From germline, CDR1 is MNHNS and CDR2 SASEGT. CDR3 coding DNA: TGTGCCAGCAACTTTCATCGTGAGGGTGCTTACAATGAGCGGTTCTTC. Translated, it gives CASNFHREGAYNERFF.